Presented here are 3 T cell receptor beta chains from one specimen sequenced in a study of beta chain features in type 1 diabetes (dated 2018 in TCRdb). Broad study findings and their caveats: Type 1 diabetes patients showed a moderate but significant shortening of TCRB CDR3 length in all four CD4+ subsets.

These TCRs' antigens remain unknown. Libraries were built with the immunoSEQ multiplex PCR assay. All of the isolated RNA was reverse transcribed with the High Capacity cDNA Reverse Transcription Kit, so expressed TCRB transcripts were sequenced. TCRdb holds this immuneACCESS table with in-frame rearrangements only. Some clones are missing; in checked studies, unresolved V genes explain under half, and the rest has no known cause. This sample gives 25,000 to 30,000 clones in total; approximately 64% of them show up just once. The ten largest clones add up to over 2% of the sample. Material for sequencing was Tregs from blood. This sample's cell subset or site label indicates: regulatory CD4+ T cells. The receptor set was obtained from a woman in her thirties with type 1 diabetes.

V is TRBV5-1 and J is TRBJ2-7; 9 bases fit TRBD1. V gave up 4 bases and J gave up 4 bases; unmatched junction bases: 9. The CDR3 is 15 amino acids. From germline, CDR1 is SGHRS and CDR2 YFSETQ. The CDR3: CASSQTGGKAYEQYF. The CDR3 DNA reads TGCGCCAGCAGCCAGACAGGGGGGAAAGCGTACGAGCAGTACTTC.

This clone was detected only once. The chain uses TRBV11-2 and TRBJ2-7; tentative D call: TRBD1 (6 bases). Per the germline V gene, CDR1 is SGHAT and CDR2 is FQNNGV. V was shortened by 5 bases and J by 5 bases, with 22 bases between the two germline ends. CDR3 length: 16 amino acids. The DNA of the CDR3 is TGTGCCAGCAGCCTTAAGTGGGACATCTCTAACCACGAGCAGTACTTC. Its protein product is CASSLKWDISNHEQYF.

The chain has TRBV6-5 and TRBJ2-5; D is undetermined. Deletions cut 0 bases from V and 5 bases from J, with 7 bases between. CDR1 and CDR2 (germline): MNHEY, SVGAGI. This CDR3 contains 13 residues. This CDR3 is CASSYSYRETQYF. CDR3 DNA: TGTGCCAGCAGTTACTCCTATCGGGAGACCCAGTACTTC.